These 10 T cell receptor beta chains came from one sample sequenced in a study of blood T cell repertoires in COVID-19. Using immunoSEQ multiplex PCR, the repertoire was profiled, and TCRdb retains in-frame clones only, with some absent. Here the sample spans 70,000 to 90,000 clones, roughly 80% being singletons. The sample comprised peripheral blood. These receptors originate from a woman aged 60 to 75 with acute or convalescent COVID-19.

The V and J genes are TRBV27 and TRBJ1-2, with 8 bases identical to TRBD1. The junction had 13 bases not matched to a gene; V was cut back by 3 bases and J by 4 bases. There are 17 residues in the CDR3. Germline assignment: CDR1 MNHEY and CDR2 SMNVEV (reference sequence). The CDR3 DNA sequence: TGTGCCAGCAGTTTCCTTGACGCAGGGGGCGGCCTCTATGGCTACACCTTC. Protein product: CASSFLDAGGGLYGYTF.

The chain recombines TRBV19 with TRBJ2-7, with 7 bases identical to TRBD1. Germline CDR1 and CDR2: LNHDA and SQIVND (reference sequence). With 4 bases clipped from V and 0 bases from J, the junction kept 3 bases outside the gene matches. The CDR3 is made up of 14 amino acids. The CDR3 loop reads CASSNGDSSYEQYF. In DNA form, the CDR3 reads TGTGCCAGTAGTAATGGGGACAGCTCCTACGAGCAGTACTTC.

The chain joins TRBV7-3 to TRBJ2-1, with 7 bases fitting TRBD1. V gave up 5 bases and J gave up 5 bases; unmatched junction bases: 6. The germline gives CDR1 SGHTA, CDR2 FQGTGA. CDR3 length: 14 residues. The CDR3 region has the DNA TGTGCCAGCAGCAGGACAGGAAATAACAATGAGCAGTTCTTC. The encoded protein is CASSRTGNNNEQFF.

The chain joins TRBV30 to TRBJ1-5, with D possibly TRBD1 on 5 matching bases. The V end was cut by 7 bases, the J end by 3 bases, with 13 bases between. CDR1 GTSNPN and CDR2 SVGIG come from the germline V gene (reference sequence). This CDR3 spans 13 amino acids. The CDR3 DNA sequence: TGTGCCTACCACGACAGCCTCAATCAGCCCCAGCATTTT. Translation gives CAYHDSLNQPQHF.

The CDR3 DNA is TGTGCCAGCAGTGTCCTCCGGGACAGGGGGTCGAACACTGAAGCTTTCTTT. Its protein is CASSVLRDRGSNTEAFF. The chain has TRBV6-1 and TRBJ1-1, with 11 bases fitting TRBD1. The CDR3 runs to 17 residues. The trim removed 4 bases at V and 1 base at J, leaving 8 bases unmatched. Germline V lookup: CDR1 MNHNS, CDR2 SASEGT.

The J gene is TRBJ1-5, the V gene TRBV19; D ambiguous. V lost 6 bases and J lost 5, with 14 bases in between. This CDR3 comprises 14 residues. The germline V gene has CDR1 LNHDA and CDR2 SQIVND (reference sequence). The CDR3 loop is CASSPADSYQPQHF. As DNA, the CDR3 is TGTGCCAGTAGCCCAGCCGACTCCTATCAGCCCCAGCATTTT.

This rearrangement joins TRBV5-5 to TRBJ1-6, with a tentative D call TRBD1 (5 bases). V lost 0 bases and J 4 bases, leaving 17 bases between the germline ends. This CDR3 has 18 amino acids. Germline V CDR1 and CDR2: SGHKS, YYEKEE (reference sequence). The CDR3 is CASSLVGPGNDYNSPLHF. DNA of the CDR3: TGTGCCAGCAGCTTGGTAGGACCAGGGAATGATTATAATTCACCCCTCCACTTT.

The chain couples TRBV5-1 to TRBJ1-3, with D uncertain. Looked up from germline, CDR1 is SGHRS and CDR2 is YFSETQ. CDR3 length: 15 amino acids. Trimming stripped 0 bases from V and 0 bases from J, with 7 bases between. The CDR3 reads CASSLGDISGNTIYF. DNA of the CDR3: TGCGCCAGCAGCTTGGGCGACATCTCTGGAAACACCATATATTTT.

The rearrangement joins TRBV7-2 to TRBJ2-2; D uncertain. Germline V gene lookup returns CDR1 SGHTA and CDR2 FQGNSA. V was shortened by 3 bases and J by 0 bases, with 14 bases between the two germline ends. The CDR3 is made up of 17 amino acids. In nucleotides, the CDR3 is TGTGCCAGCAGCTTCCCGACTGTGGATCCGAACACCGGGGAGCTGTTTTTT. Protein product: CASSFPTVDPNTGELFF.

V and J are TRBV24-1 and TRBJ2-2, with D unclear. Germline V gives CDR1 KGHDR, CDR2 SFDVKD. Deletions cut 9 bases from V and 0 bases from J, with 10 bases between. The CDR3 covers 14 residues. The CDR3 nucleotides are TGTGCCACCGCTGGCAGTACGAACACCGGGGAGCTGTTTTTT. Its protein is CATAGSTNTGELFF.